Here is one T cell receptor (beta chain) with its context. Its antigen is unidentified. The second PCR ran about 6 to 11 cycles with a sample-barcoded 5' primer and J-beta primers. Each CDR3 protein is one row after TCRdb ran MiXCR on the 5' RACE reads. Among about 730,000 distinct CDR3 sequences listed, roughly two fifths were seen once. The data were obtained in a study of blood T cells in healthy people across ages. Germline V CDR1 and CDR2: ENHRY, SYGVKD. V gave up 0 bases and J gave up 5 bases; unmatched junction bases: 8. The CDR3 spans 17 residues. Notes on the study in general: PBMCs left unsorted prevented a conclusive naive versus antigen-experienced comparison. While age rose, TCR beta diversity per million T cells dropped in a roughly linear way. It was held that diversity estimates obtained from one million T cells represented underestimates.

Drawing of peripheral blood yielded roughly 10 milliliters from each donor. This receptor was taken from a woman aged 60-75 years in good health. V gene TRBV10-3 combines with J gene TRBJ2-1; 9 bases are shared with TRBD2. What was sequenced was blood. CDR3 amino acids: CAISESMASGDHNEQFF. DNA for the CDR3: TGTGCCATCAGTGAGTCGATGGCTAGCGGGGATCACAATGAGCAGTTCTTC.